The table lists the clone carrying this T cell receptor beta chain with a few counts. Its antigen is unknown. Each sample yielded at least 6 million isolated PBMCs. This record belongs to a study of blood T cells in healthy people across ages. V dropped 4 bases and J dropped 13 bases, with 4 bases sitting between them. This CDR3 has 8 residues. Broader study findings: Long-lived donors carried more naive CD4+ cells and greater diversity than aged donors.

The authors ran a second PCR of 7 to 11 cycles using a sample-barcoded 5' primer and a J-beta primer mix. Sequencing yielded, for each sample, at least 3 million paired-end reads carrying CDR3. Via MiXCR, TCRdb re-called the 5' RACE reads, giving one row per CDR3 protein. The sample carries some 1.4 million distinct CDR3 sequences, around two fifths recorded once. The TCR sequence derives from a young woman in good health. The sequencing sample was made of blood. The V call is TRBV12-3 or TRBV12-4, the J call TRBJ2-5; D gene unclear. The CDR3 DNA sequence: TGTGCCAGCAGTTCCTGGTACTTC. It yields the protein CASSSWYF.